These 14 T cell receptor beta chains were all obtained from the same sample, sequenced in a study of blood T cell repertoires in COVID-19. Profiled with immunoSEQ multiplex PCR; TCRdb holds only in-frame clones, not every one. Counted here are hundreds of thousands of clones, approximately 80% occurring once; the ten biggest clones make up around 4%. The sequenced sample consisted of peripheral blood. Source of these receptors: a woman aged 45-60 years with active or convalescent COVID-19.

CDR3 loop: CASSFQTTRFNEQFF. The CDR3 region has the DNA TGTGCCAGCAGCTTCCAAACCACTAGATTTAATGAGCAGTTCTTC. This chain links TRBV5-4 with TRBJ2-1, with D perhaps matching TRBD2 (5 bases). The V and J ends lost 2 bases and 7 bases respectively, with 16 bases between them. CDR3 length: 15 amino acids. The V gene's germline CDR1 is SGHNT and CDR2 YYREEE (reference sequence).

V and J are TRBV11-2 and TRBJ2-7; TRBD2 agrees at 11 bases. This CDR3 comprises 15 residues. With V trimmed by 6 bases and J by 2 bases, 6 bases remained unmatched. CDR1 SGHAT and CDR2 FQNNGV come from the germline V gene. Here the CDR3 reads CASRRPGLAAYEQYF. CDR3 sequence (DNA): TGTGCCAGCAGGAGGCCGGGACTAGCGGCCTACGAGCAGTACTTC.

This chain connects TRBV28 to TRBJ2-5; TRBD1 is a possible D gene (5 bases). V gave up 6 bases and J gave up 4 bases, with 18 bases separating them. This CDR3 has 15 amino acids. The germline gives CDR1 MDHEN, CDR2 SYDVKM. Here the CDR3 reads CASSLNLRGRETQYF. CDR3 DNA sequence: TGTGCCAGCAGCTTGAACCTTAGGGGCCGAGAGACCCAGTACTTC. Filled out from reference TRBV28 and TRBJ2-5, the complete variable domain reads DVKVTQSSRYLVKRTGEKVFLECVQDMDHENMFWYRQDPGLGLRLIYFSYDVKMKEKGDIPEGYSVSREKKERFSLILESASTNQTSMYLCASSLNLRGRETQYFGPGTRLLVL.

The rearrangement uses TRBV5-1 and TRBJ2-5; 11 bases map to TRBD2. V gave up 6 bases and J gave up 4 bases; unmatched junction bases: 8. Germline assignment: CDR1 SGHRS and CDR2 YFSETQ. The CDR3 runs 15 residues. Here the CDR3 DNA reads TGCGCCAGCACCTTAGCGGGAGGGCAAGGAGAGACCCAGTACTTC. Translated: CASTLAGGQGETQYF.

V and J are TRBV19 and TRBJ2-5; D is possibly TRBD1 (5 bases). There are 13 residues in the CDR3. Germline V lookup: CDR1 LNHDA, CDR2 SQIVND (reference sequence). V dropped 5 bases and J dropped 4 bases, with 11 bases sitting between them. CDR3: CASSQGFGETQYF. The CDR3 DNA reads TGTGCCAGTAGTCAGGGCTTCGGAGAGACCCAGTACTTC.

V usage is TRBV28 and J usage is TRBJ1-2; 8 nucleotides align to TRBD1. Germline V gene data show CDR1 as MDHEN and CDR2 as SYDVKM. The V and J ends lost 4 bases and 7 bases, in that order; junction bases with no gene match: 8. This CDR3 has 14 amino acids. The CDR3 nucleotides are TGTGCCAGCAGTTCCGGACAGGGTACCCTTGGCTACACCTTC. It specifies CASSSGQGTLGYTF.

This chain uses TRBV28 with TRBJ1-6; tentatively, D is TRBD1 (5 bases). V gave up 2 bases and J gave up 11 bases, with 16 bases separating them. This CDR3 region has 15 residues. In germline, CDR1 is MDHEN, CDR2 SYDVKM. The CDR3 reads CASSLPQVTRTPLHF. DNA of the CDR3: TGTGCCAGCAGTTTACCACAGGTTACGAGGACACCCCTCCACTTT.

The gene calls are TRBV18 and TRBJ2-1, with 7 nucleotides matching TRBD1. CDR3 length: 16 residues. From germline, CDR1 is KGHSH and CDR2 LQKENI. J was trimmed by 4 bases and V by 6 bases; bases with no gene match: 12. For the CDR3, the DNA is TGTGCCAGCTCTCCGAACGGGCAGGGGGAATACAATGAGCAGTTCTTC. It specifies CASSPNGQGEYNEQFF. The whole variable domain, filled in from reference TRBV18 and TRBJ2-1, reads NAGVMQNPRHLVRRRGQEARLRCSPMKGHSHVYWYRQLPEEGLKFMVYLQKENIIDESGMPKERFSAEFPKEGPSILRIQQVVRGDSAAYFCASSPNGQGEYNEQFFGPGTRLTVL.

CDR3 amino acids: CASSSGQGVLNTEAFF. CDR3 bases: TGCGCCAGCAGCTCCGGACAGGGCGTCTTGAACACTGAAGCTTTCTTT. The rearrangement links TRBV5-1 to TRBJ1-1; 8 nucleotides align to TRBD1. V shed 3 bases, J shed 0 bases, and the junction held 7 bases outside the gene matches. Germline V gene sequence: CDR1 SGHRS, CDR2 YFSETQ. This CDR3 spans 16 amino acids.

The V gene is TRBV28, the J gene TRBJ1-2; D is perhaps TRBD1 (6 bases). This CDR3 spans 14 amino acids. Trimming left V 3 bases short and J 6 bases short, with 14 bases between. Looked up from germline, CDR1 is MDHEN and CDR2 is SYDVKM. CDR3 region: CASSFVNRANGYTF. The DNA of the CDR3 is TGTGCCAGCAGTTTCGTGAACAGGGCCAATGGCTACACCTTC.

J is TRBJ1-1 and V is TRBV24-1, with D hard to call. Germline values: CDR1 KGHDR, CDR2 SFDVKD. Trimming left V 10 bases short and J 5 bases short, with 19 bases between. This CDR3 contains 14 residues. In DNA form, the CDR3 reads TGTGCCACTCCCCCCGGCGGTCTTAGGACTGAAGCTTTCTTT. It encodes CATPPGGLRTEAFF.

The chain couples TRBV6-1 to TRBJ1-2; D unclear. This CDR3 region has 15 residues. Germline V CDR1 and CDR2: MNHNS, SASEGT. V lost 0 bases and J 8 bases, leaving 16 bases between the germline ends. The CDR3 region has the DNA TGTGCCAGCAGTGAAGCCCGCTTAGGAAGGCGGGGCTACACCTTC. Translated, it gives CASSEARLGRRGYTF.

CDR3 nucleotide sequence: TGTGCCTGGAAACAGGGAGCTGAAGCTTTCTTT. Residues: CAWKQGAEAFF. The chain employs TRBV30 and TRBJ1-1, with D perhaps matching TRBD1 (6 bases). V lost 4 bases, J lost 6 bases, and 9 bases lay in between. The CDR3 runs to 11 residues. From germline, CDR1 is GTSNPN and CDR2 SVGIG (reference sequence).

The DNA for the CDR3 is TGTGCCAGCAGGGTGGACAGGTCCTATGGCTACACCTTC. Translation: CASRVDRSYGYTF. This chain links TRBV2 with TRBJ1-2; TRBD1 matches 7 bases. CDR1 is SNHLY, CDR2 FYNNEI, per germline. J was trimmed by 4 bases and V by 6 bases; bases with no gene match: 5. The CDR3 contains 13 residues.